The sequence of this TCR beta chain was determined in a study of identical twins. Germline lookup yields CDR1 SGHVS and CDR2 FQNEAQ. V lost 1 base and J 7 bases, leaving 8 bases between the germline ends. This CDR3 region has 13 residues. TCRdb re-called the 5' RACE reads with MiXCR, one entry per CDR3 protein. The top ten hold about 0.48% of the sample, which has around 490,000 distinct CDR3 sequences, around 20% seen once. These data also formed part of another study, on yellow fever vaccine responses in identical twins.

The clonotype was recovered from a woman aged 18-35 years in good health. What was sequenced was CD4+ T cells sorted from blood. The gene calls are TRBV7-8 and TRBJ2-1; D is undetermined. CDR3 sequence (DNA): TGTGCCAGCAGCTTAGTGTTCAGTAATGAGCAGTTCTTC. Amino acid sequence: CASSLVFSNEQFF.